Detailed here is one T cell receptor (beta chain). The PCR made use of 60 Vbeta and 13 Jbeta primers. The method was immunoSEQ multiplex PCR; TCRdb's version includes in-frame clones alone and lacks a portion of them. The data show 100,000 to 150,000 clones, 74% seen once. This specimen belongs to a study of cytomegalovirus exposure and HLA in healthy donors. This TCR came from a woman aged 45-65 years in good health and CMV-seropositive. Sequenced input: PBMCs.

As DNA, the CDR3 is TGTGCCACCAGCAGATTTCGAAGCGAAGAGACCCAGTACTTC. This gives the protein CATSRFRSEETQYF. The rearrangement uses TRBV15 and TRBJ2-5; D unresolved. The CDR3 runs to 14 residues. Germline V lookup: CDR1 LNHNV, CDR2 YYDKDF (reference sequence). Trimming cost V 2 bases and J 3 bases, with 10 bases left between them.